The T cell receptor (beta chain) under discussion was sequenced for a study of radiation and T cells in renal cell carcinoma. Overall study context: Nephrectomy followed 15 Gy stereotactic body radiation by 4 weeks.

Specified time point: baseline pretreatment blood. Stated treatment: 15 Gy SBRT to primary tumor, nephrectomy 4 weeks later. Produced via immunoSEQ multiplex PCR; TCRdb's table is partial and in-frame only. Altogether 110,000 to 150,000 clones are present, less than 90% being singletons, with the ten largest covering around 21%. General observations from the study: No pretreatment tumor biopsies were available for baseline clonotypes.

The CDR3 loop spans 15 amino acids. In germline, CDR1 is MNHEY, CDR2 SVGAGI. V was trimmed by 0 bases and J by 9 bases, leaving 15 bases between them. Remarks on this clone: Its specificity is not known.

This clonotype originated in a woman in her fifties or sixties with renal cell carcinoma. This specimen was blood, taken from a patient whose treatment included radiotherapy and nephrectomy. The V and J genes are TRBV6-5 and TRBJ1-5; D call uncertain. This chain's CDR3 is CASSYSRAGRGPQHF. CDR3 nucleotide sequence: TGTGCCAGCAGTTACTCCCGGGCAGGCCGAGGGCCCCAGCATTTT.